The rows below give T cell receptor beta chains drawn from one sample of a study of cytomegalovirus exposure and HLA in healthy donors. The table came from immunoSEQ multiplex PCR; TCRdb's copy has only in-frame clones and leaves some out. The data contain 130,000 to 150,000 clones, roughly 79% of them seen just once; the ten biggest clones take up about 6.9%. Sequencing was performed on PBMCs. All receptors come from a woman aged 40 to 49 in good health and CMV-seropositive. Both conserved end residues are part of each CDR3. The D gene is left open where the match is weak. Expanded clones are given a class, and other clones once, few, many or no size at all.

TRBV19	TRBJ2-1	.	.	TGTGCCAGTAGTCCCTCCCAATACACGGTGGGGCCCTACAATGAGCAGTTCTTC	CASSPSQYTVGPYNEQFF
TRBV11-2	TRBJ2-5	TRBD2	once	TGTGCCAGCAGTCGGACTAGCGTTCCTCAAGAGACCCAGTACTTC	CASSRTSVPQETQYF
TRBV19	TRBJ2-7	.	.	TGTGCCAGTAGTGGGGGGTCCTCCTACGAGCAGTACTTC	CASSGGSSYEQYF
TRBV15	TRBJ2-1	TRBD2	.	TGTGCCACCAGCAGAAGCGGGGGGGGCCTTGAGCAGTTCTTC	CATSRSGGGLEQFF
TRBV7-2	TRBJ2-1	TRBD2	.	TGTGCCAGCAGCCTGAAGGGCGGGGGGTACAATGAGCAGTTCTTC	CASSLKGGGYNEQFF
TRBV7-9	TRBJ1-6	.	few	TGTGCCAGCAGCTCAACCACTGCGAGCTCCTATAATTCACCCCTCCACTTT	CASSSTTASSYNSPLHF
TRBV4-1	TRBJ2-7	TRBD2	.	TGCGCCAGCAGCCATGGACTAGCGGGGGGGTACGAGCAGTACTTC	CASSHGLAGGYEQYF
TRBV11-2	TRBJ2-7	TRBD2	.	TGTGCCAGCAGCTTAGGGACTAGGAGATACGAGCAGTACTTC	CASSLGTRRYEQYF
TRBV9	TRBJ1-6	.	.	TGTGCCAGCAGCGTAGAGGCAGGGTTCTCTGGTTCACCCCTCCACTTT	CASSVEAGFSGSPLHF
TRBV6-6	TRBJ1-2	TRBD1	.	TGTGCCAGCAGCCCCTCAGCGACAGGGGCCCCCGGGGGCTACACCTTC	CASSPSATGAPGGYTF
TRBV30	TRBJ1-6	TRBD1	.	TGTGCCGGACAGGGCCTTTATAATTCACCCCTCCACTTT	CAGQGLYNSPLHF